Following are 10 T cell receptor beta chains from one sample sequenced in a study of human T cells and chemical hapten exposure. MiXCR, run by TCRdb on the RACE reads, gives a single entry per CDR3 protein. The data show 150,000 to 200,000 distinct CDR3 sequences, about 14% seen once. Sample time point: patch test 1, 2 weeks after DPC sensitization. This sample's treatment: therapeutic diphenylcyclopropenone sensitization with weekly scalp DPC. This specimen consisted of whole blood, obtained in connection with sensitization to the hapten diphenylcyclopropenone (DPC). The receptors originated from a woman aged 25 to 39 with alopecia areata. Some clones in this sample may be carry-over from other donors' samples.

This clonotype was counted only a few times. The chain has TRBV12-3 or TRBV12-4 and TRBJ2-2, with D perhaps TRBD2 (6 bases). This CDR3 comprises 13 residues. Deletions cut 7 bases from V and 8 bases from J, with 14 bases between. The CDR3 DNA follows: TGTGCCAGCACCACCCTTGGAGGGGGGGAGCTGTTTTTT. Translation gives CASTTLGGGELFF.

CDR3 in amino acids: CSAEGNTGELFF. CDR3 DNA: TGCAGCGCCGAAGGAAACACCGGGGAGCTGTTTTTT. The chain recombines TRBV29-1 with TRBJ2-2; D not resolved. Looked up from germline, CDR1 is SQVTM and CDR2 is ANQGSEA. The CDR3 runs to 12 residues. The germline V and J ends were trimmed by 7 bases and 2 bases, with 8 bases remaining between them.

This clonotype was seen many times. The chain carries TRBV2 and TRBJ1-2; 7 positions match TRBD1. The CDR3 has 15 amino acids. Germline CDR1 SNHLY, CDR2 FYNNEI. With V trimmed by 2 bases and J by 5 bases, 8 bases remained unmatched. CDR3 nucleotides: TGTGCCAGCAGTGAAAGGTCACAGGGGCGATATGGCTACACCTTC. This gives the protein CASSERSQGRYGYTF.

This chain connects TRBV9 to TRBJ2-3; the D gene is possibly TRBD2 (6 bases). The CDR3 has 17 amino acids. Deletions cut 0 bases from V and 0 bases from J, with 14 bases between. Germline values: CDR1 SGDLS, CDR2 YYNGEE. The DNA for the CDR3 is TGTGCCAGCAGCGTAGGACTCGGGACTTCCAGCACAGATACGCAGTATTTT. Translating it yields CASSVGLGTSSTDTQYF.

The rearrangement joins TRBV29-1 to TRBJ1-2; D gene unclear. Germline lookup yields CDR1 SQVTM and CDR2 ANQGSEA. The CDR3 is 12 residues long. V was shortened by 1 base and J by 3 bases, with 6 bases between the two germline ends. CDR3 sequence reads: CSVEAGDYGYTF. In DNA, the CDR3 is TGCAGCGTTGAAGCTGGGGACTATGGCTACACCTTC.

This clonotype showed up many times. The genes are TRBV5-1 and TRBJ2-3; D remains unclear. CDR1 is SGHRS, CDR2 YFSETQ, per germline. The V end lost 0 bases, the J end lost 5 bases, and 7 bases lay between the germline ends. The CDR3 is 13 residues long. The CDR3 bases are TGCGCCAGCAGCTTGGCCGGTGTAGATACGCAGTATTTT. Residues: CASSLAGVDTQYF.

This clonotype has only a few counts. The V and J genes are TRBV5-4 and TRBJ1-6; 7 bases are shared with TRBD1. Germline loops: CDR1 SGHNT, CDR2 YYREEE (reference sequence). This CDR3 is built from 15 residues. Trimming removed 4 bases from V and 9 bases from J; junction bases left unmatched: 10. CDR3 region: CASSRITGVGSPLHF. The DNA for the CDR3 is TGTGCCAGCAGCCGGATTACAGGGGTGGGTTCACCCCTCCACTTT.

A note on this clonotype: The junction and the germline gene differ at one end; a read error may be behind it. The rearrangement uses TRBV27 and TRBJ2-7; D call uncertain. This CDR3 has 12 residues. The germline V gene encodes CDR1 MNHEY and CDR2 SMNVEV (reference sequence). CDR3 sequence (DNA): TGTGCCAGCAGAACATACTCCGGGTATGAAATCTTC. Its protein is CASRTYSGYEIF.

In its sample, this clonotype was seen many times. This chain links TRBV4-3 with TRBJ2-2; tentative D call: TRBD2 (6 bases). Germline V gives CDR1 LGHNA, CDR2 YSLEER. CDR3 length: 16 amino acids. Trimming stripped 3 bases from V and 1 base from J, with 12 bases between. Written as DNA, the CDR3 is TGCGCCAGCAGCCAGGATAGCGGAGGGAACACCGGGGAGCTGTTTTTT. This codes for CASSQDSGGNTGELFF.

The chain uses TRBV29-1 and TRBJ2-2, with a tentative D call TRBD2 (6 bases). Per the germline V gene, CDR1 is SQVTM and CDR2 is ANQGSEA. This CDR3 has 14 amino acids. V shed 5 bases and J shed 4 bases, with 14 bases lying between them. CDR3: CSVLTGDTTGELFF. In nucleotides, the CDR3 is TGCAGCGTTCTAACGGGGGATACCACCGGGGAGCTGTTTTTT.